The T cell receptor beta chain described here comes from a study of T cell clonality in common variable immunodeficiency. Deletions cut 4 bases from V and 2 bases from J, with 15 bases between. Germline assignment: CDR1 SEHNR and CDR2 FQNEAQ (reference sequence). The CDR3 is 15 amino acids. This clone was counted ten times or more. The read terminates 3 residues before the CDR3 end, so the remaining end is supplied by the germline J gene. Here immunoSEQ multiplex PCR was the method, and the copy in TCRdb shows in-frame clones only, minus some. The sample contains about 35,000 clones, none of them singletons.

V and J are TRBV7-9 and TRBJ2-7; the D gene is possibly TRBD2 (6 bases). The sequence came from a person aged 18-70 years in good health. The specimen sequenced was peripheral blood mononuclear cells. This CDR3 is CASSSPLAVPYEQYF. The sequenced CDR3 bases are TGTGCCAGCAGCTCACCATTAGCGGTACCCTACGAG.